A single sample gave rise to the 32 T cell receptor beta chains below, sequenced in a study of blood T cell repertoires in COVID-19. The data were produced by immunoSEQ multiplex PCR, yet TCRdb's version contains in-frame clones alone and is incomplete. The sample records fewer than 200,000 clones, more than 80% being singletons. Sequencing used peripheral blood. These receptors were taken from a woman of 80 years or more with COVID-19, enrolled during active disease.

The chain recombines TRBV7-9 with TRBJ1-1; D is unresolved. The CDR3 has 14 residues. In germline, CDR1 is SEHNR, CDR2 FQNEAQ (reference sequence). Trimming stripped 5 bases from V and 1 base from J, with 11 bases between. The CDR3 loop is CASSRGLGNTEAFF. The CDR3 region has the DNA TGTGCCAGCAGCCGGGGATTGGGGAACACTGAAGCTTTCTTT.

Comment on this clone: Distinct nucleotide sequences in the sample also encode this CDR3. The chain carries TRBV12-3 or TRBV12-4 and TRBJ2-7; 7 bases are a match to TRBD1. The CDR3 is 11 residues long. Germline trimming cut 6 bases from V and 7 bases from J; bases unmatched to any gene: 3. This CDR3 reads CASRQGYEQYF. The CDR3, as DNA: TGTGCCAGCAGACAGGGGTATGAGCAGTACTTC.

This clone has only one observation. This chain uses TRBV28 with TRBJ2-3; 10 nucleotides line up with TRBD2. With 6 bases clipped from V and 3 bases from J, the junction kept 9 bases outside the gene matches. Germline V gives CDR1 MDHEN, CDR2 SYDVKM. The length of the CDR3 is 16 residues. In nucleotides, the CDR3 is TGTGCCAGCAGGGGGCTAGCGGGAGAGGAAACAGATACGCAGTATTTT. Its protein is CASRGLAGEETDTQYF.

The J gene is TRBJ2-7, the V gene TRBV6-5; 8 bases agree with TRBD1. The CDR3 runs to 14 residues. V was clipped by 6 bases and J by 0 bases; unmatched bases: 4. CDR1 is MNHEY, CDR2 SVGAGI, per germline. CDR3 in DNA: TGTGCCAGCAGAGGACAGGGTAGCTCCTACGAGCAGTACTTC. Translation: CASRGQGSSYEQYF.

The chain's CDR3 is CASSESGTANSNQPQHF. The CDR3 DNA reads as TGTGCCAGCAGTGAAAGTGGCACAGCAAATAGCAATCAGCCCCAGCATTTT. The chain combines TRBV2 with TRBJ1-5; D is ambiguous. The CDR3 runs to 17 residues. Between the trimmed V and J ends, which lost 2 bases and 0 bases, there was a span of 14 bases. The germline CDR1 and CDR2 sequences are SNHLY and FYNNEI.

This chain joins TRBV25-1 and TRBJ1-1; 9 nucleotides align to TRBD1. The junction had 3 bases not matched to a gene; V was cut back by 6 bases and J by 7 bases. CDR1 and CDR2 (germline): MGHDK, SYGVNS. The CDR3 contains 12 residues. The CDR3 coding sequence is TGTGCCAGCAGCTGGACAGGGGATGAAGCTTTCTTT. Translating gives CASSWTGDEAFF.

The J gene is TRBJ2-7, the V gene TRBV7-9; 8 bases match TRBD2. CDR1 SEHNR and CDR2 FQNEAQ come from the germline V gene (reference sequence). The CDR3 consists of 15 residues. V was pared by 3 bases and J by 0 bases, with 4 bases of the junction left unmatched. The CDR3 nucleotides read TGTGCCAGCAGCTTCTTCAGCGGGAGCTCCTACGAGCAGTACTTC. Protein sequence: CASSFFSGSSYEQYF.

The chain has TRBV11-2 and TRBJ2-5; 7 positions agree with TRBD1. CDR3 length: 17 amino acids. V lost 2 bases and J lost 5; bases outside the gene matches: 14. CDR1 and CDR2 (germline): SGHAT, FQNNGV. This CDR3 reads CASSLSGTALIGETQYF. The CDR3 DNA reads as TGTGCCAGCAGCTTATCCGGGACAGCCTTGATTGGGGAGACCCAGTACTTC.

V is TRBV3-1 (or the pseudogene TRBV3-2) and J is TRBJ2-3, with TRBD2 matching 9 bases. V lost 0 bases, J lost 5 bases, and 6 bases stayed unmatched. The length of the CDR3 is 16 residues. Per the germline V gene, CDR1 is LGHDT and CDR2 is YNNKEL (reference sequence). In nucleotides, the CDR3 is TGTGCCAGCAGCCAAGAATGGGCGGGAGGGATAGATACGCAGTATTTT. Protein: CASSQEWAGGIDTQYF.

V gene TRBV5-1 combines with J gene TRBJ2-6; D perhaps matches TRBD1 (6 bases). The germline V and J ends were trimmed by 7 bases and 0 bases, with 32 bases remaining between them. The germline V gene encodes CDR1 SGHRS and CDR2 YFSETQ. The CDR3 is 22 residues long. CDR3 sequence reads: CASRDPSKPLGALDSGANVLTF. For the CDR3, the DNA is TGCGCCAGCCGAGACCCTTCAAAACCTCTGGGGGCTTTGGACTCTGGGGCCAACGTCCTGACTTTC.

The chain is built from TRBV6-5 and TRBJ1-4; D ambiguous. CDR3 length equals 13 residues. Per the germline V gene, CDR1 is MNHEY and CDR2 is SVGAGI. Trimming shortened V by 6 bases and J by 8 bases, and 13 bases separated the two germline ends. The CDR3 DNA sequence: TGTGCCAGCAGCCGCGAGCCGGGGGAAAAACTGTTTTTT. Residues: CASSREPGEKLFF.

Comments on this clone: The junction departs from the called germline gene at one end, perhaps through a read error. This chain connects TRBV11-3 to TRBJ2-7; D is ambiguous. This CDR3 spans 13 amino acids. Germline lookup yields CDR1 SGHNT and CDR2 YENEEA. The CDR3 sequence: CASSPLNSHEQYF. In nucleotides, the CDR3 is TGTGCCAGCAGCCCTCTTAACTCCCACGAGCAGTACTTC.

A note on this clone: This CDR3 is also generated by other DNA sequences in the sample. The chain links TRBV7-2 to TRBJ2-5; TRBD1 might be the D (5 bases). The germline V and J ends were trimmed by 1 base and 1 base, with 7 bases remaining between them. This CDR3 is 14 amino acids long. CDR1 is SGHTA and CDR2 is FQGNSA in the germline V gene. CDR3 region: CASSLGRGQETQYF. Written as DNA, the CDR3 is TGTGCCAGCAGCTTAGGAAGGGGCCAAGAGACCCAGTACTTC.

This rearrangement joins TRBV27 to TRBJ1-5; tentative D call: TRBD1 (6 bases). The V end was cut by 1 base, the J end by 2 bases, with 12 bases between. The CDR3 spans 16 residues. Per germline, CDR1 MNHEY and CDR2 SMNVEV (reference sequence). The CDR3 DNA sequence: TGTGCCAGCAGTTTATGGGGGGGCCAAGGCAATCAGCCCCAGCATTTT. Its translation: CASSLWGGQGNQPQHF.

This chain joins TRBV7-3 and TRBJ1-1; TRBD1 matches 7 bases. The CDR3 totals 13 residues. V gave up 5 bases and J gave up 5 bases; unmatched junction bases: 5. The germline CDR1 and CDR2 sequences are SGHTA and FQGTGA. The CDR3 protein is CASSVNRGTEAFF. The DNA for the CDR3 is TGTGCCAGCAGCGTTAACAGGGGAACTGAAGCTTTCTTT.

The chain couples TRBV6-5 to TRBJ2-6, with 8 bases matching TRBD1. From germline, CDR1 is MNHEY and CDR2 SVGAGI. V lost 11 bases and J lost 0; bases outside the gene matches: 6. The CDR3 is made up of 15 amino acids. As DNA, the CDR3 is TGTGCCGGACAGGGTACCATCTCTGGGGCCAACGTCCTGACTTTC. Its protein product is CAGQGTISGANVLTF.

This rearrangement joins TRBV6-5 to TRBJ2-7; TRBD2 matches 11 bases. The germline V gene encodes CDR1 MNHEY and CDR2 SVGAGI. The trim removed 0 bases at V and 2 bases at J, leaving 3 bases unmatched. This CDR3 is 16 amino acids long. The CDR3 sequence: CASSYSIAGGTYEQYF. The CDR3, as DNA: TGTGCCAGCAGTTACTCTATAGCGGGAGGGACCTACGAGCAGTACTTC.

The CDR3 nucleotides read TGTGCCAGCAGCAAAGCAAAGCGGGGCACAGATACGCAGTATTTT. Residues: CASSKAKRGTDTQYF. The rearrangement uses TRBV21-1 and TRBJ2-3; the tabulated D call, TRBD2, remains unverified against the DNA. TRBV21-1 is labeled a pseudogene. This CDR3 contains 15 residues.

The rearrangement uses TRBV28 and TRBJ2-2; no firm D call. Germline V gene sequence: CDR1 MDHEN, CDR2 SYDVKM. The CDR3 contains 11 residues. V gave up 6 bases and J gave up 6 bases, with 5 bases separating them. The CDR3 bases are TGTGCCAGCAGCCCATCCGGGGAGCTGTTTTTT. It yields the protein CASSPSGELFF.

The CDR3 DNA reads as TGTGCCAGCAGCCAAGGACAGGGAGGCTATGGCTACACCTTC. It codes for CASSQGQGGYGYTF. This chain links TRBV3-1 (or the pseudogene TRBV3-2) with TRBJ1-2, with 7 nucleotides matching TRBD1. The CDR3 has 14 residues. V was clipped by 1 base and J by 4 bases; unmatched bases: 3. Per the germline V gene, CDR1 is LGHDT and CDR2 is YNNKEL (reference sequence).

This CDR3 is CASSPGLASKRQFF. As DNA, the CDR3 is TGTGCCAGTAGTCCGGGACTAGCGTCGAAGCGGCAGTTCTTC. The chain recombines TRBV19 with TRBJ2-1; 10 bases match TRBD2. The CDR3 is 14 amino acids. Germline values: CDR1 LNHDA, CDR2 SQIVND (reference sequence). V gave up 5 bases and J gave up 12 bases; unmatched junction bases: 10.

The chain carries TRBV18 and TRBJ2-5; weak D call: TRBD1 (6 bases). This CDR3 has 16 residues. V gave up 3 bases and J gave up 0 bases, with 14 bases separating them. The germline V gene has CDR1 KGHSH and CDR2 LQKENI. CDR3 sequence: CASSPETGTDQETQYF. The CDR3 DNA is TGTGCCAGCTCACCGGAGACAGGTACAGACCAAGAGACCCAGTACTTC.

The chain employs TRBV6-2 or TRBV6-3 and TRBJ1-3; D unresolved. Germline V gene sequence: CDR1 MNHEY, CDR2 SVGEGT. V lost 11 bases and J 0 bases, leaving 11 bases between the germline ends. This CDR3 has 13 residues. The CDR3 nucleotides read TGTGCCCGAAGTTATAACTCTGGAAACACCATATATTTT. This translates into CARSYNSGNTIYF.

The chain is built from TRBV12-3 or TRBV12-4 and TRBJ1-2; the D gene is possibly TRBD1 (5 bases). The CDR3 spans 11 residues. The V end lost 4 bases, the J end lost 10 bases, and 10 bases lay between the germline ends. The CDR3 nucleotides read TGTGCCAGCAGTTGGCAGGGCACCTACACCTTC. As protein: CASSWQGTYTF.

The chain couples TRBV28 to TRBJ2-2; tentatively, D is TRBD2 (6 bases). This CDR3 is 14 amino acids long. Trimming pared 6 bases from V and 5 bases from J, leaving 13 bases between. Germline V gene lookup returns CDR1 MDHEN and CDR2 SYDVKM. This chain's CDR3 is CASRNLAGTGELFF. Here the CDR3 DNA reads TGTGCCAGCAGAAATCTCGCGGGAACCGGGGAGCTGTTTTTT.

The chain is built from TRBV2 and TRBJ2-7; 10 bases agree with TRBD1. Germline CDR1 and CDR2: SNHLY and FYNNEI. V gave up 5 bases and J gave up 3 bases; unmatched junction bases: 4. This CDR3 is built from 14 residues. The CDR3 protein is CASSIRDRGYEQYF. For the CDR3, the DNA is TGTGCCAGCAGTATCCGGGACAGGGGCTACGAGCAGTACTTC. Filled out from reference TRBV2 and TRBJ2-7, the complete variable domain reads EPEVTQTPSHQVTQMGQEVILRCVPISNHLYFYWYRQILGQKVEFLVSFYNNEISEKSEIFDDQFSVERPDGSNFTLKIRSTKLEDSAMYFCASSIRDRGYEQYFGPGTRLTVT.

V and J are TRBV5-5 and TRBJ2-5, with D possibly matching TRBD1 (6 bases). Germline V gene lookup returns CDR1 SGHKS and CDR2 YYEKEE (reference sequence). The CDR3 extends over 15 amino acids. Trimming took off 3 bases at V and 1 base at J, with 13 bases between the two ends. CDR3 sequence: CASSSLQGFQETQYF. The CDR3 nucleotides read TGTGCCAGCAGCTCCTTACAGGGTTTCCAAGAGACCCAGTACTTC.

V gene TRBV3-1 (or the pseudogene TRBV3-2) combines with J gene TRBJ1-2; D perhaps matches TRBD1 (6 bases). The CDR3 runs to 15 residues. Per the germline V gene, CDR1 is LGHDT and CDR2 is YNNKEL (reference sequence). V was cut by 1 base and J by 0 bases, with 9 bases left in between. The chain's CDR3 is CASSQAGTPNYGYTF. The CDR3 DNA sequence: TGTGCCAGCAGCCAAGCCGGGACACCTAACTATGGCTACACCTTC.

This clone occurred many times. The CDR3 region is CASSISASGTYEQYF. CDR3 DNA: TGTGCCAGTAGTATATCGGCTAGCGGGACCTACGAGCAGTACTTC. This sequence joins TRBV19 and TRBJ2-7; 9 nucleotides line up with TRBD2. Trimming took 2 bases from V and 2 from J; bases not matched to a gene: 4. Germline CDR1 reads LNHDA; CDR2 reads SQIVND (reference sequence). The CDR3 runs to 15 residues.

CDR3 sequence reads: CASSQQGYPYENTEAFF. Written as DNA, the CDR3 is TGTGCCAGCAGTCAACAGGGATATCCATATGAGAACACTGAAGCTTTCTTT. This chain links TRBV13 with TRBJ1-1; possible D gene TRBD1, 6 bases. Trimming stripped 6 bases from V and 1 base from J, with 21 bases between. Germline V CDR1 and CDR2: PRHDT, FYEKMQ (reference sequence). The CDR3 has 17 amino acids.

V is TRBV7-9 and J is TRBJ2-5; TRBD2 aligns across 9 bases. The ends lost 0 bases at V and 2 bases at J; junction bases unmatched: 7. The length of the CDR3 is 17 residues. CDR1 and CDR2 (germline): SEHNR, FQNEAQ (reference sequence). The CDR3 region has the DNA TGTGCCAGCAGCTTAGCGAGGACTAGCGATCGTCAAGAGACCCAGTACTTC. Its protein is CASSLARTSDRQETQYF.

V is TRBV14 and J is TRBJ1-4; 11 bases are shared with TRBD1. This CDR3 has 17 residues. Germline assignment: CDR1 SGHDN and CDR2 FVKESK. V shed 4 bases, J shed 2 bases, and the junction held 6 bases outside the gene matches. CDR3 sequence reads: CASSRRTGGRTNEKLFF. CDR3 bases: TGTGCCAGCAGCCGTCGGACAGGGGGCAGGACTAATGAAAAACTGTTTTTT.